This T cell receptor (beta chain) was retrieved from a study of cytomegalovirus exposure and HLA in healthy donors. The PCR ran on 60 Vbeta and 13 Jbeta primers. The repertoire was sequenced with immunoSEQ multiplex PCR; TCRdb's copy has only in-frame clones and lacks some. The sample consists of 90,000 to 150,000 clones, 55% to 65% of them appearing once. Trimming took off 2 bases at V and 6 bases at J, with 16 bases between the two ends. This CDR3 is built from 15 residues. Germline CDR1 and CDR2: SGHNT and YYREEE (reference sequence). The receptor was derived from a man aged 40-49 years in good health and CMV-seropositive. Sequenced material: PBMCs. This chain links TRBV5-4 with TRBJ2-3; D is uncertain. The CDR3 here is CASSFSSSQSDTQYF. Here the CDR3 DNA reads TGTGCCAGCAGCTTTTCCAGTAGCCAGTCGGATACGCAGTATTTT.